Presented here are 2 T cell receptor beta chains from one specimen sequenced in a study of cytomegalovirus exposure and HLA in healthy donors. Measured with immunoSEQ multiplex PCR; TCRdb has only the in-frame clones, and not every one. The sample has 100,000 to 150,000 clones, roughly nine tenths seen once. Sequencing was done on a sample of PBMCs. These receptors all stem from a woman under 30 in good health and CMV-seronegative.

The chain couples TRBV6-5 to TRBJ2-3; 8 bases are shared with TRBD1. The CDR3 is 15 amino acids. The J segment lost 2 bases and the V segment lost 5 bases, leaving 6 bases of the junction unmatched. The germline gives CDR1 MNHEY, CDR2 SVGAGI. CDR3: CASSPTGGFTDTQYF. The CDR3 nucleotides are TGTGCCAGCAGTCCTACAGGGGGATTCACAGATACGCAGTATTTT.

The chain has TRBV4-1 and TRBJ2-3; TRBD1 agrees at 11 bases. V was pared by 3 bases and J by 7 bases, with 12 bases of the junction left unmatched. Germline V gene data show CDR1 as MGHRA and CDR2 as YSYEKL. The CDR3 loop spans 17 amino acids. Here the CDR3 DNA reads TGCGCCAGCAGCCAGGGACAGGGGGTTCATGTAGGAAATACGCAGTATTTT. Translating it yields CASSQGQGVHVGNTQYF.